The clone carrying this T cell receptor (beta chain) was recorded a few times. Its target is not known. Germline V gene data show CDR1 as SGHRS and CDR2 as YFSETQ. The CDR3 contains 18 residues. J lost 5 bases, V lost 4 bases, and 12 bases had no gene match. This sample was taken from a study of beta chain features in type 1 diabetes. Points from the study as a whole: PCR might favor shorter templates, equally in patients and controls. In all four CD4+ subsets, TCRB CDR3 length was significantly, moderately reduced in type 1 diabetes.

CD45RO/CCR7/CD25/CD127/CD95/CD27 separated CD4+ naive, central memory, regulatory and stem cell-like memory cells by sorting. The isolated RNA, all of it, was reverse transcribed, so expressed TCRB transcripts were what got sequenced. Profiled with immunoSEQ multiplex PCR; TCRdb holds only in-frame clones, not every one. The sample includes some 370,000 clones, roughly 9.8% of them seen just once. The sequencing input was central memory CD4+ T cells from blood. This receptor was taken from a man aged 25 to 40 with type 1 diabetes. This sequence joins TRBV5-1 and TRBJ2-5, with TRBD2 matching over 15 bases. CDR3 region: CASSPGPGTSGRRETQYF. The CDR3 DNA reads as TGCGCCAGCAGCCCAGGACCCGGGACTAGCGGGAGGCGGGAGACCCAGTACTTC.